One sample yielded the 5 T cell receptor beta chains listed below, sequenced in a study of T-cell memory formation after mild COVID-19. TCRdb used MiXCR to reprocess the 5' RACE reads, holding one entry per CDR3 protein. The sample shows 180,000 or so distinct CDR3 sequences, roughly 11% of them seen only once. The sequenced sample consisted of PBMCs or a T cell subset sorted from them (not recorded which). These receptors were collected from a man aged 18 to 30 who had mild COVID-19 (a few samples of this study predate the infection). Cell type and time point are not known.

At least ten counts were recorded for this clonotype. CDR3 sequence (DNA): TGTGCCGCAACGGGACTAGCAACAGATACGCAGTATTTT. It specifies CAATGLATDTQYF. The J gene is TRBJ2-3, the V gene TRBV10-3, with TRBD2 matching 9 bases. The ends lost 11 bases at V and 3 bases at J; junction bases unmatched: 6. The CDR3 sequence is 13 residues long. Germline CDR1 reads ENHRY; CDR2 reads SYGVKD.

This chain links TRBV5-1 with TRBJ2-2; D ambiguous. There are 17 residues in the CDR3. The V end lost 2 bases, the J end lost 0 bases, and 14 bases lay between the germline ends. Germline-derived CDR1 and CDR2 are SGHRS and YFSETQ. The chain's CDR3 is CASSFGVNPANTGELFF. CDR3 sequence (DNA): TGCGCCAGCAGCTTTGGCGTCAACCCTGCGAACACCGGGGAGCTGTTTTTT.

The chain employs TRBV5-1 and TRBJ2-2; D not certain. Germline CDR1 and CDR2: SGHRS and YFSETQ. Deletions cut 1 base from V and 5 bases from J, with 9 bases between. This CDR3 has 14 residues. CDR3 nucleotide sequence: TGCGCCAGCAGCTTGAGGGAAGGAACCGGGGAGCTGTTTTTT. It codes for CASSLREGTGELFF.

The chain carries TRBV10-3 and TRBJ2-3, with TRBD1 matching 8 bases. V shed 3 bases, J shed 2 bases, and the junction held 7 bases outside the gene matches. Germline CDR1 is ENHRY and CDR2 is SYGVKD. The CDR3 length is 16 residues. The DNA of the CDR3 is TGTGCCATCAGTGATAGGGCAGGGGGCCCCACAGATACGCAGTATTTT. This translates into CAISDRAGGPTDTQYF.

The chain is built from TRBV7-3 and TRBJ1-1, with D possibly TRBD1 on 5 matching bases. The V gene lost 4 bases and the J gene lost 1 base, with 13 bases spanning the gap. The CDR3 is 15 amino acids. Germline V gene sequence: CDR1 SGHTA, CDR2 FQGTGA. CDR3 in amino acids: CASSSRSGGNTEAFF. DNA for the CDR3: TGTGCCAGCAGCTCCCGGAGTGGGGGGAACACTGAAGCTTTCTTT.